This entry describes one T cell receptor (beta chain). The junction does not match germline at one end; this may be a read error. These data come from a study of blood T cells in healthy people across ages. PCR was performed a second time for about 7 to 12 cycles using a sample-barcoded 5' primer and a J-beta primer mix. TCRdb re-analysed the 5' RACE reads in MiXCR, keeping a single row per CDR3 protein. Of under 2,000,000 distinct CDR3 sequences in the sample, around half were seen once. Researchers isolated at least 7 million PBMCs per sample. Germline V gene sequence: CDR1 MNHEY, CDR2 SVGEGT. The CDR3 spans 12 residues.

The receptor's source is a woman aged 40 to 50 in good health. Sequencing input: blood. The V and J genes are TRBV6-2 or TRBV6-3 and TRBJ1-2; D gene uncertain. CDR3 residues: CDSSYGDGGYTF. For the CDR3, the DNA is TGTGACAGCAGTTACGGGGATGGCGGCTACACCTTC.